Sequencing of this T cell receptor beta chain was carried out in a study of T cell responses to AZD1222 COVID-19 vaccine. Profiled with immunoSEQ multiplex PCR; TCRdb holds only in-frame clones, not every one. The sample lists 150,000 or so clones, roughly nine tenths seen once, with approximately 1.5% in the top ten. V was clipped by 1 base and J by 6 bases; unmatched bases: 11. Germline CDR1 SGHVS, CDR2 FNYEAQ. The CDR3 sequence is 17 residues long. Material: peripheral blood, obtained on day 0 of AZD1222 vaccination. The chain employs TRBV7-6 and TRBJ2-3, with TRBD2 matching 9 bases. This clonotype originated in an adult in good health. CDR3 nucleotide sequence: TGTGCCAGCAGCTTAGATCAGGCGGGGGGGCCGGGCGATACGCAGTATTTT. Translation: CASSLDQAGGPGDTQYF.